Each of the 32 T cell receptor beta chains below was sequenced from the same sample in a study of T cells in Graves' hyperthyroidism and ophthalmopathy (dated by TCRdb to the late 2010s). Receptor libraries were prepared by multiplex PCR. The instrument given in TCRdb is Illumina HiSeq 2000. TCR beta CDR3 regions were amplified from RNA transcripts. The first round of RT-PCR for the TCR CDR3 was performed with the HTBI primer set and the Qiagen OneStep RT-PCR kit. The public reads were run again by TCRdb, first through fastp at Q25 and then through MiXCR, and only productive beta chains were kept. Every entry covers one CDR3 protein and lists the most common genes and DNA from its rows. The sample table lists 640,000 or so distinct CDR3 sequences, 14% to 15% of them with a count of one. Together, the top ten hold about 4% of the sample. Sequencing was done on a sample of blood. These receptors originate from a woman in her 40s with Graves' ophthalmopathy.

This clonotype was detected many times. CDR3 residues: CASSFRDISYEQYF. In DNA, the CDR3 is TGTGCCAGCAGCTTTCGGGACATCTCCTACGAGCAGTACTTC. The chain joins TRBV11-1 to TRBJ2-7; a weak D match, TRBD1 (6 bases). The CDR3 is 14 residues long. Deletions cut 3 bases from V and 0 bases from J, with 9 bases between. Germline lookup yields CDR1 SGHAT and CDR2 FQDESV (reference sequence). The whole variable domain, filled in from reference TRBV11-1 and TRBJ2-7, reads EAEVAQSPRYKITEKSQAVAFWCDPISGHATLYWYRQILGQGPELLVQFQDESVVDDSQLPKDRFSAERLKGVDSTLKIQPAELGDSAMYLCASSFRDISYEQYFGPGTRLTVT.

This clonotype was seen at least ten times. The CDR3 bases are TGTGCCAGCAGTCGGCTCGCCGGCTCCACTGAAGCTTTCTTT. Its translation: CASSRLAGSTEAFF. This rearrangement joins TRBV27 to TRBJ1-1; D unresolved. V dropped 5 bases and J dropped 4 bases, with 14 bases sitting between them. Germline CDR1 is MNHEY and CDR2 is SMNVEV (reference sequence). This CDR3 comprises 14 residues.

This clonotype was recorded many times. This chain links TRBV7-2 with TRBJ1-1; no firm D call. From germline, CDR1 is SGHTA and CDR2 FQGNSA. Trimming left V 4 bases short and J 4 bases short, with 7 bases between. This CDR3 is 12 amino acids long. The DNA of the CDR3 is TGTGCCAGCAGCTCCCTGGGCACTGAAGCTTTCTTT. The encoded protein is CASSSLGTEAFF.

This clonotype showed up many times. The gene calls are TRBV11-3 and TRBJ1-1; D ambiguous. Germline CDR1 and CDR2: SGHNT and YENEEA. This CDR3 has 14 amino acids. V dropped 5 bases and J dropped 1 base, with 11 bases sitting between them. CDR3 nucleotide sequence: TGTGCCAGCAGCCTTAATGGACCGAACACTGAAGCTTTCTTT. Protein sequence: CASSLNGPNTEAFF.

This chain links TRBV5-6 with TRBJ1-3; TRBD1 is a possible D gene (5 bases). With 6 bases removed from V and 0 bases from J, the gap between germline ends came to 10 bases. Germline-derived CDR1 and CDR2 are SGHDT and YYEEEE. CDR3 size: 14 residues. Here the CDR3 DNA reads TGTGCCAGCACCGGACAAAGCTCTGGAAACACCATATATTTT. It specifies CASTGQSSGNTIYF.

This clonotype was seen repeatedly, ten times or more. The chain has TRBV12-3 or TRBV12-4 and TRBJ2-2; D unclear. V dropped 3 bases and J dropped 8 bases, with 16 bases sitting between them. There are 15 residues in the CDR3. CDR3: CASSFNPAEIGELFF. The CDR3, as DNA: TGTGCCAGCAGTTTTAATCCCGCGGAAATTGGGGAGCTGTTTTTT.

This clonotype was seen many times. This chain uses TRBV9 with TRBJ2-6; 9 nucleotides agree with TRBD2. V shed 3 bases and J 0 bases; nucleotides not matched to a gene: 10. The germline CDR1 and CDR2 sequences are SGDLS and YYNGEE. The CDR3 runs 19 residues. CDR3 in amino acids: CASSAYRLAGSSGANVLTF. The CDR3 DNA sequence: TGTGCCAGCAGCGCCTATAGGCTAGCGGGATCCTCTGGGGCCAACGTCCTGACTTTC. The variable domain in full, completed from reference TRBV9 and TRBJ2-6, reads DSGVTQTPKHLITATGQRVTLRCSPRSGDLSVYWYQQSLDQGLQFLIQYYNGEERAKGNILERFSAQQFPDLHSELNLSSLELGDSALYFCASSAYRLAGSSGANVLTFGAGSRLTVL.

This clonotype was picked up a small number of times. The V gene is TRBV7-2, the J gene TRBJ2-7; D is undetermined. The CDR3 consists of 14 residues. V dropped 5 bases and J dropped 0 bases, with 11 bases sitting between them. Germline-derived CDR1 and CDR2 are SGHTA and FQGNSA. The CDR3 DNA sequence: TGTGCCAGCAGCCCCTATTCCAGCTCCTACGAGCAGTACTTC. This sequence encodes CASSPYSSSYEQYF.

The V gene is TRBV2, the J gene TRBJ2-7; either TRBD1 or TRBD2 may supply D (5 bases each). The V and J ends lost 3 bases and 7 bases respectively, with 19 bases between them. Looked up from germline, CDR1 is SNHLY and CDR2 is FYNNEI. The CDR3 spans 15 residues. DNA of the CDR3: TGTGCCAGCAGTGAGGTGGGCTTTGGGACCTGGGAGCAGTACTTC. Protein: CASSEVGFGTWEQYF.

This clonotype showed up many times. The chain joins TRBV2 to TRBJ2-7; D gene uncertain. Germline CDR1 is SNHLY and CDR2 is FYNNEI. Trimming stripped 1 base from V and 7 bases from J, with 5 bases between. The CDR3 has 11 amino acids. CDR3 sequence (DNA): TGTGCCAGCAGTGAAGAGGAGGAGCAGTACTTC. It yields the protein CASSEEEEQYF.

This clonotype was detected a few times. This chain uses TRBV6-1 with TRBJ2-4; maybe TRBD2 (5 bases). The CDR3 contains 15 residues. The germline V gene has CDR1 MNHNS and CDR2 SASEGT. V lost 6 bases and J lost 8, with 20 bases in between. CDR3 in amino acids: CASRGTVRDGDIQYF. The CDR3 DNA sequence: TGTGCCAGCAGAGGAACCGTGAGGGATGGGGACATTCAGTACTTC.

There are many counts of this clonotype. The chain links TRBV6-5 to TRBJ1-5; tentatively, D is TRBD1 (6 bases). The CDR3 is made up of 15 amino acids. The germline V and J ends were trimmed by 4 bases and 1 base, with 11 bases remaining between them. Per the germline V gene, CDR1 is MNHEY and CDR2 is SVGAGI. Here the CDR3 reads CASSSEGGSNQPQHF. Here the CDR3 DNA reads TGTGCCAGCAGTTCGGAGGGGGGGAGCAATCAGCCCCAGCATTTT.

This clonotype has a count of ten or more. V gene TRBV28 combines with J gene TRBJ1-3, with D maybe TRBD1 (6 bases). Per the germline V gene, CDR1 is MDHEN and CDR2 is SYDVKM. V dropped 1 base and J dropped 2 bases, with 9 bases sitting between them. The CDR3 has 15 amino acids. The DNA for the CDR3 is TGTGCCAGCAGTTTATCGGCAGGGGCTGGAAACACCATATATTTT. Encoded protein: CASSLSAGAGNTIYF.

This chain joins TRBV27 and TRBJ1-5; the D is unclear. The CDR3 spans 15 residues. CDR1 is MNHEY and CDR2 is SMNVEV in the germline V gene (reference sequence). V shed 4 bases and J shed 2 bases, with 12 bases lying between them. In nucleotides, the CDR3 is TGTGCCAGCAGTTCTCAGGTCGGAGGCAATCAGCCCCAGCATTTT. This encodes CASSSQVGGNQPQHF.

This clonotype was seen ten or more times. This CDR3 is CACDGFGNTIYF. The CDR3 DNA reads TGTGCCTGTGACGGCTTTGGAAACACCATATATTTT. The rearrangement uses TRBV30 and TRBJ1-3; D uncertain. Germline V CDR1 and CDR2: GTSNPN, SVGIG (reference sequence). The CDR3 loop spans 12 amino acids. The V end was cut by 6 bases, the J end by 3 bases, with 9 bases between.

The sample holds a few counts of this clonotype. A much bigger clone sits one base away, suggesting this may be a read error. The rearrangement links TRBV5-1 to TRBJ2-7; D might be TRBD1 or TRBD2, each matching 5 bases. Germline V gene data show CDR1 as SGHRS and CDR2 as YFSETQ. This CDR3 has 14 amino acids. CDR3 sequence: CASSFTTGHYKQYF. The CDR3 DNA sequence: TGCGCCAGCAGCTTTACTACGGGGCACTACAAGCAGTACTTC.

This clonotype came up many times. This chain connects TRBV27 to TRBJ2-7, with D possibly matching TRBD1 (6 bases). Germline V CDR1 and CDR2: MNHEY, SMNVEV (reference sequence). The CDR3 loop spans 14 amino acids. V was shortened by 4 bases and J by 6 bases, with 16 bases between the two germline ends. CDR3 loop: CASSSLGRGGEQYF. CDR3 coding DNA: TGTGCCAGCAGTTCTCTCGGCAGGGGCGGCGAGCAGTACTTC.

The sample holds many counts of this clonotype. The chain uses TRBV28 and TRBJ2-7; D remains ambiguous. The CDR3 consists of 12 residues. The V end was cut by 7 bases, the J end by 8 bases, with 15 bases between. The germline CDR1 and CDR2 sequences are MDHEN and SYDVKM. This chain's CDR3 is CASTQGQQKQYF. CDR3 DNA: TGTGCCAGCACCCAAGGTCAGCAAAAGCAGTACTTC.

This clonotype was seen only a few times. This sequence joins TRBV7-9 and TRBJ2-7, with TRBD2 matching 11 bases. The CDR3 loop spans 14 amino acids. Unmatched junction bases numbered 3, after V lost 2 bases and J lost 6 bases. Germline CDR1 is SEHNR and CDR2 is FQNEAQ (reference sequence). The CDR3 sequence is CASSLTGTSGEQYF. In DNA form, the CDR3 reads TGTGCCAGCAGCTTAACCGGGACTAGCGGCGAGCAGTACTTC.

This clonotype has a count of ten or more. The chain uses TRBV7-9 and TRBJ1-1; tentatively, D is TRBD1 (5 bases). Trimming shortened V by 4 bases and J by 3 bases, and 15 bases separated the two germline ends. CDR3 size: 15 residues. Germline CDR1 reads SEHNR; CDR2 reads FQNEAQ (reference sequence). CDR3 in amino acids: CASSSQVGEDTEAFF. The CDR3 coding sequence is TGTGCCAGCAGCTCCCAGGTAGGGGAAGACACTGAAGCTTTCTTT.

Ten or more counts support this clonotype. The rearrangement links TRBV28 to TRBJ1-6; 7 nucleotides agree with TRBD1. This CDR3 region has 14 residues. Germline loops: CDR1 MDHEN, CDR2 SYDVKM. After removal of 3 bases from V and 6 bases from J, the junction contained 2 bases not matched to a gene. Written as DNA, the CDR3 is TGTGCCAGCAGTTTTGGACAGGCTAATTCACCCCTCCACTTT. This encodes CASSFGQANSPLHF.

This clonotype was counted many times. The chain joins TRBV7-2 to TRBJ2-2; D is ambiguous. Between the trimmed V and J ends, which lost 2 bases and 4 bases, there was a span of 14 bases. In germline, CDR1 is SGHTA, CDR2 FQGNSA. This CDR3 comprises 16 residues. CDR3 residues: CASSLTRSTLTGELFF. In nucleotides, the CDR3 is TGTGCCAGCAGCTTAACGCGCTCGACCCTCACCGGGGAGCTGTTTTTT.

This clonotype was counted a few times. This chain joins TRBV6-2 or TRBV6-3 and TRBJ2-7; 8 nucleotides match TRBD1. The CDR3 runs 14 residues. The J segment lost 6 bases and the V segment lost 2 bases, leaving 6 bases of the junction unmatched. Germline V CDR1 and CDR2: MNHEY, SVGEGT. CDR3 DNA sequence: TGTGCCAGCAGTTACGTGGACAGGGATGGCGAGCAGTACTTC. This sequence encodes CASSYVDRDGEQYF.

This clonotype was seen a handful of times. The gene calls are TRBV20-1 and TRBJ1-1, with D possibly TRBD1 on 5 matching bases. Germline CDR1 and CDR2: DFQATT and SNEGSKA (reference sequence). V was pared by 6 bases and J by 5 bases, with 16 bases between. CDR3 length: 13 amino acids. This chain's CDR3 is CSAGGLAWTEAFF. As DNA, the CDR3 is TGCAGTGCCGGGGGACTTGCGTGGACTGAAGCTTTCTTT.

Many counts were recorded for this clonotype. In nucleotides, the CDR3 is TGTGCCAGCAGTTACTTGAAGAGGTCGAACACCGGGGAGCTGTTTTTT. As protein: CASSYLKRSNTGELFF. The chain uses TRBV6-2 or TRBV6-3 and TRBJ2-2; D not resolved. This CDR3 is built from 16 residues. Germline CDR1 reads MNHEY; CDR2 reads SVGEGT. The V and J ends lost 1 base and 0 bases respectively, with 9 bases between them.

The table lists this clonotype with many counts. The rearrangement uses TRBV29-1 and TRBJ2-2; perhaps TRBD1 as D (5 bases). CDR1 and CDR2 (germline): SQVTM, ANQGSEA. The CDR3 runs to 13 residues. With 8 bases removed from V and 1 base from J, the gap between germline ends came to 11 bases. The CDR3 reads CSIGHVNTGELFF. CDR3 nucleotide sequence: TGCAGCATTGGACACGTGAACACCGGGGAGCTGTTTTTT.

The chain carries TRBV7-2 and TRBJ2-7; 10 nucleotides line up with TRBD2. V shed 0 bases and J 4 bases; nucleotides not matched to a gene: 6. The CDR3 has 16 amino acids. CDR1 and CDR2 (germline): SGHTA, FQGNSA. CDR3 nucleotide sequence: TGTGCCAGCAGCTTAGCGGCTAGCGGGAGTTTATACGAGCAGTACTTC. It is translated as CASSLAASGSLYEQYF.

The table lists this clonotype with a few counts. A much larger clone is a single base away; this may be a read error. Here the CDR3 reads CASSHGYYEQYF. The DNA for the CDR3 is TGTGCCAGCAGCCATGGTTACTACGAGCAGTACTTC. The rearrangement uses TRBV7-2 and TRBJ2-7; D is uncertain. The CDR3 spans 12 residues. Per the germline V gene, CDR1 is SGHTA and CDR2 is FQGNSA. V was cut by 5 bases and J by 3 bases, with 8 bases left in between.

The V and J genes are TRBV6-2 or TRBV6-3 and TRBJ1-2, with D maybe TRBD1 (5 bases). The CDR3 is 15 amino acids. CDR1 is MNHEY and CDR2 is SVGEGT in the germline V gene. V lost 0 bases and J 6 bases, leaving 14 bases between the germline ends. The CDR3 here is CASSYSRAGRDGYTF. The CDR3, as DNA: TGTGCCAGCAGTTACTCCAGGGCAGGGCGAGATGGCTACACCTTC.

In this sample, this clonotype turned up many times. CDR3 sequence: CASSPTGISYEQYF. As DNA, the CDR3 is TGTGCCAGCAGTCCGACAGGGATCTCGTACGAGCAGTACTTC. This chain links TRBV12-3 or TRBV12-4 with TRBJ2-7, with 7 positions matching TRBD1. V shed 5 bases and J 4 bases; nucleotides not matched to a gene: 8. The CDR3 length is 14 residues.

This sequence joins TRBV6-2 or TRBV6-3 and TRBJ2-2; possible D gene TRBD2, 6 bases. The CDR3 has 15 amino acids. The germline CDR1 and CDR2 sequences are MNHEY and SVGEGT. Trimming took 3 bases from V and 1 from J, leaving 9 bases between them. CDR3 region: CASSYQGLNTGELFF. In DNA, the CDR3 is TGTGCCAGCAGTTATCAGGGACTGAACACCGGGGAGCTGTTTTTT.

This clonotype came up a few times. J is TRBJ1-1 and V is TRBV19, with D perhaps TRBD1 (6 bases). The V gene lost 3 bases and the J gene lost 2 bases, with 13 bases spanning the gap. The germline gives CDR1 LNHDA, CDR2 SQIVND (reference sequence). There are 15 residues in the CDR3. The CDR3 DNA sequence: TGTGCCAGTAGTATCGCCCGGGGGGCCAACACTGAAGCTTTCTTT. Its translation: CASSIARGANTEAFF.